This T cell receptor (beta chain) is from a study of blood T cell repertoires in COVID-19. Across the study: Sources were T cells, B-cell-depleted T cells, or PBMCs; the material itself was cDNA or gDNA.

Original processing notes: Scientists estimated how many nucleated cells there were by amplifying reference gene primers. Profiling relied on immunoSEQ multiplex PCR, and the TCRdb table lists in-frame clones only, not all of them. V, J and clone size derive from that table, while D and trimming were established from the DNA sequence. Of about 270,000 clones in the sample, around 93% were seen once. The CDR3 is 14 amino acids. Trimming removed 4 bases from V and 3 bases from J, with 12 bases in between. Germline V gives CDR1 SGHDN, CDR2 FVKESK. Cohort assignment relied on participant-reported clinical history.

This receptor was obtained from a man aged 35 to 55 who had been exposed to COVID-19. The sample consisted of PBMCs or T cells enriched from blood (not recorded which). The rearrangement uses TRBV14 and TRBJ2-5; D perhaps matches TRBD2 (5 bases). The CDR3 nucleotides read TGTGCCAGCAGCCCAACGGGATGGGAAGAGACCCAGTACTTC. Amino acid sequence: CASSPTGWEETQYF.